This T cell receptor (beta chain) was obtained from a study of PD-1 blockade in classical Hodgkin lymphoma (dated by TCRdb to 2019 to 2021). Background on the whole study: Nivolumab dosing was 3 mg/kg intravenously every 2 weeks, continuing until either disease progression or unacceptable toxicity. The study used TCR beta sequencing and CyTOF to define a peripheral blood immune signature of response to PD-1 blockade in classical Hodgkin lymphoma. Study-level results and caveats: Trial patients with a complete response had baseline diversity similar to that of newly diagnosed patients, while partial responders and progressors had significantly lower diversity. The study covered only a single clinical trial cohort, and the causes of the repertoire differences, possibly disease activity or prior therapy, were still not defined. Baseline TCR diversity was reported to be lower in newly diagnosed patients than in healthy donors, and even lower in relapsed/refractory patients. CD4+ but not CD8+ TCR diversity rose significantly by C4D1 (p=0.0027 vs p=0.16), most apparent in complete responders (p=0.02). Lower diversity was observed in patients in whom nivolumab was started less than 1 year after ASCT, and these patients were excluded from later analyses so that confounding by immune reconstitution would be avoided.

Trimming removed 3 bases from V and 0 bases from J; the gene matches leave 3 bases unexplained. The CDR3, from cysteine to phenylalanine, totals 17 residues. Left in the record is the CDR3 DNA by itself, 51 bases read in frame from the first base. From a lookup of the germline V gene, CDR1 and CDR2 are MDHEN and SYDVKM. What this sample's time point label stands for: cycle 2 day 1 (C2D1) of nivolumab. All trial patients had relapsed after autologous stem cell transplantation, with cohorts A, B and C differing in prior brentuximab vedotin exposure. The trial cohort comprised about 60 patients with relapsed/refractory classical Hodgkin lymphoma whose best overall responses were complete response, partial response or progressive disease. Single-agent nivolumab was administered to trial patients in the multi-cohort phase II CheckMate 205 trial. An independent review committee assessed best overall response by applying the 2007 International Working Group response criteria. Trial PBMCs were collected just before the start of nivolumab (C1D1) and during therapy at cycle 2 day 1 and cycle 4 day 1. Peripheral blood was collected in 8 mL Vacutainer Cell Preparation Tubes, from which PBMCs were isolated by centrifugation and then cryopreserved.

Concerning this clone: What antigen it recognizes has not been identified. No base quality values were provided; no much bigger clone lies one nucleotide off.

The Qiagen DNeasy kit was used to extract genomic DNA from unsorted PBMCs and from the negatively selected CD4+ and CD8+ fractions. Using primers that anneal to V and J segments, immunoSEQ multiplex PCR amplified the TCR beta CDR3 regions. A synthetic immune receptor repertoire was used to minimize amplification bias, and remaining bias was computationally removed after sequencing. In the authors' own workflow: Custom Python scripts were used to quantify repertoire diversity as the Shannon entropy index. Unsorted, CD4+ and CD8+ repertoires were analyzed separately, except in combined analyses where CD4+ and CD8+ sequences were merged in silico. Clonal expansion was defined as a frequency increase of at least 2-fold after treatment compared with C1D1, and clones undetected at baseline were assigned a pseudocount of 0.5. Singleton clones were defined as clones with 0 or 1 copy at C1D1, and non-singleton clones were defined as clones with 2 or more copies. Clones expanded in unsorted samples were labelled as CD4+, CD8+ or unknown by matching protein sequences in sorted samples from the same patient. Wilcoxon tests were applied to paired samples to test diversity changes from C1D1 to C4D1. The clones in this table, taken by TCRdb from immuneACCESS, are in-frame only. Not every clone is retained; where verified, under half of the shortfall comes from an unresolved V gene, and the cause of the rest is unknown. The V and J calls and clone size were taken over from that table, and D and trimming were inferred from the DNA. In all, the sample holds around 60,000 clones, and roughly 91% of those were seen once. Under 6.5% of the sample is held by the ten biggest clonotypes.

The sample here was peripheral blood mononuclear cells (PBMCs), taken before the second cycle of nivolumab. This sequence was found in a human donor with classical Hodgkin lymphoma. The V and J genes are TRBV28 and TRBJ2-2; 11 of the junction bases match TRBD2. For the CDR3, the sequence is CASSFSGLAANTGELFF. The sequenced DNA is TGTGCCAGCAGTTTTTCGGGACTAGCGGCGAACACCGGGGAGCTGTTTTTT.